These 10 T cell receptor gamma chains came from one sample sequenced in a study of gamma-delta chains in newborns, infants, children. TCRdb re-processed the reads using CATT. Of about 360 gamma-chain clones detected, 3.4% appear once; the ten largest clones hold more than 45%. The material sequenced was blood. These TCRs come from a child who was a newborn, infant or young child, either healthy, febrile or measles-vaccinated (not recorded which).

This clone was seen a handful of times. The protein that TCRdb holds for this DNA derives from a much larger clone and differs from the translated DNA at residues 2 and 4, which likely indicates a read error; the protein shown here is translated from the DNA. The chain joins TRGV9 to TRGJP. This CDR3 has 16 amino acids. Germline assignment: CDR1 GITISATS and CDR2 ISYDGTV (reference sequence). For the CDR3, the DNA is TGTACCTTGTTGGAGGTGCAAGAGTTGGGCAAAAAAATCAAGGTATTT. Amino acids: CTLLEVQELGKKIKVF.

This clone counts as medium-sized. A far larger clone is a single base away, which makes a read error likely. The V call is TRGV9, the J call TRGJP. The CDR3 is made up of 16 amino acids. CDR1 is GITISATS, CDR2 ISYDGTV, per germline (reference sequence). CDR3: CALWEVQELGKKTKVF. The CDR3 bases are TGTGCCTTGTGGGAGGTGCAAGAGTTGGGCAAAAAAACCAAGGTATTT.

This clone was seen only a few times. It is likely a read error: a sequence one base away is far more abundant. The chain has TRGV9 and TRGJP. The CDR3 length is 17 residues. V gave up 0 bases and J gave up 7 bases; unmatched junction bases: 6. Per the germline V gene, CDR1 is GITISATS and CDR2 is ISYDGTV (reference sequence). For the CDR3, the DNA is TGTGCCTTGTGGGAGGTGCGGGATGAGTTGGGCAAAAAAATCAAGGTATTT. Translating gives CALWEVRDELGKKIKVF.

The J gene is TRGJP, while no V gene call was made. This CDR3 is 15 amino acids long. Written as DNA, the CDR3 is TGTTCAGTGTGGGCGCAAGAGTTGGGCAAAAAAATCAAGGTATTT. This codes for CSVWAQELGKKIKVF.

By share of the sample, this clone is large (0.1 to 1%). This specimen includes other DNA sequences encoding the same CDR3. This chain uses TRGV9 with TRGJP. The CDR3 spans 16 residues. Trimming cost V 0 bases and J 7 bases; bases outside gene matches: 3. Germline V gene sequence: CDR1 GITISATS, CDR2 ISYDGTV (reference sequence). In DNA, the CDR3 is TGTGCCTTGTGGGAGGTGAGGGAGTTGGGCAAAAAAATCAAGGTATTT. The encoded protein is CALWEVRELGKKIKVF.

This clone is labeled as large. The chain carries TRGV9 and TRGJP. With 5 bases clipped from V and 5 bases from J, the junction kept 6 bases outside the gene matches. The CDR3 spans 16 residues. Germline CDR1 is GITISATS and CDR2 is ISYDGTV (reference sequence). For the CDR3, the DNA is TGTGCCTTGTGGGGGGGGGAAGAGTTGGGCAAAAAAATCAAGGTATTT. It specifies CALWGGEELGKKIKVF.

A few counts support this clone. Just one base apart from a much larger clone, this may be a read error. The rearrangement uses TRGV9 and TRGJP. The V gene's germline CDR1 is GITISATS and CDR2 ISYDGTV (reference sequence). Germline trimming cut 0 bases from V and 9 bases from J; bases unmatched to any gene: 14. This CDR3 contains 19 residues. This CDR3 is CALWEVQHGVRLGKKIKVF. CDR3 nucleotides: TGTGCCTTGTGGGAGGTGCAGCATGGGGTAAGGTTGGGCAAAAAAATCAAGGTATTT.

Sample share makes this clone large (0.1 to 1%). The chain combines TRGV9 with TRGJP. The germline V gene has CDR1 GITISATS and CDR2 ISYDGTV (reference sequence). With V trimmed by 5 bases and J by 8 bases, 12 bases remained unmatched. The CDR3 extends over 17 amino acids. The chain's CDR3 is CALWANFLQLGKKIKVF. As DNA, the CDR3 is TGTGCCTTGTGGGCCAATTTTCTACAGTTGGGCAAAAAAATCAAGGTATTT.

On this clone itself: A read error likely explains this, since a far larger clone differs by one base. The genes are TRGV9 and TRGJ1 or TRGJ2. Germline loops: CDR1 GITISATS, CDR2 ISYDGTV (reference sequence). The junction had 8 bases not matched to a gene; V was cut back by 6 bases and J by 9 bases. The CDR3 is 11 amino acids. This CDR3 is CALWSDSKKLF. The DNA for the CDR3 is TGTGCCTTGTGGAGCGACAGTAAGAAACTCTTT.

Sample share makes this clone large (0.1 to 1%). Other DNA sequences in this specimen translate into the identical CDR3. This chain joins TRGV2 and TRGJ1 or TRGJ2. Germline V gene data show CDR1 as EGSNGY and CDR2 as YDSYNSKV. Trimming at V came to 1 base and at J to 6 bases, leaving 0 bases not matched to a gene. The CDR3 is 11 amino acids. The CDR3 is CATWDGYKKLF. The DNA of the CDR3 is TGTGCCACCTGGGACGGTTATAAGAAACTCTTT.